The 10 T cell receptor gamma chains listed next were all sequenced from one sample in a study of gamma-delta chains in newborns, infants, children. TCRdb fed the reads into CATT to redo clone calling. The sample has 2,500 to 3,500 gamma-chain clones; approximately 24% are singletons. Sample: blood. These receptors were taken from a child who was a newborn, infant or young child, either healthy, febrile or measles-vaccinated (not recorded which).

This clone showed up just a few times. Compared with germline, one end of the junction differs, possibly owing to a read error. The rearrangement joins TRGV9 to TRGJP. The germline V gene encodes CDR1 GITISATS and CDR2 ISYDGTV (reference sequence). The CDR3 length is 17 residues. CDR3 sequence: CALREVLQELGKKIKVF. CDR3 in DNA: TGTGCCTTGCGGGAGGTGCTGCAAGAGTTGGGCAAAAAAATCAAGGTATTT.

This chain joins TRGV9 and TRGJP. The germline gives CDR1 GITISATS, CDR2 ISYDGTV (reference sequence). The CDR3 is 16 amino acids. V gave up 4 bases and J gave up 8 bases; unmatched junction bases: 8. The CDR3 DNA is TGTGCCTTGTGGGACAGGGAAAAGTTGGGCAAAAAAATCAAGGTATTT. The encoded protein is CALWDREKLGKKIKVF.

This clone showed up just a few times. The chain couples TRGV9 to TRGJP1. With V trimmed by 2 bases and J by 3 bases, 0 bases remained unmatched. CDR3 size: 13 residues. Germline values: CDR1 GITISATS, CDR2 ISYDGTV (reference sequence). CDR3 coding DNA: TGTGCCTTGTGGGAGGCCACTGGTTGGTTCAAGATATTT. This gives the protein CALWEATGWFKIF.

This sequence joins TRGV9 and TRGJ1 or TRGJ2. Germline CDR1 reads GITISATS; CDR2 reads ISYDGTV (reference sequence). The CDR3 consists of 12 residues. J gave up 9 bases and V 0 bases, and 5 bases lay outside the gene matches. CDR3 nucleotide sequence: TGTGCCTTGTGGGAGGTGCGGTTTAAGAAACTCTTT. Protein sequence: CALWEVRFKKLF.

By frequency in the sample, this clone is large (0.1 to 1%). In the same sample, other DNA sequences code for this CDR3. The rearrangement joins TRGV9 to TRGJP. There are 16 residues in the CDR3. The V gene's germline CDR1 is GITISATS and CDR2 ISYDGTV (reference sequence). V lost 3 bases, J lost 3 bases, and 2 bases stayed unmatched. The CDR3 spells CALWETQELGKKIKVF. CDR3 in DNA: TGTGCCTTGTGGGAGACGCAAGAGTTGGGCAAAAAAATCAAGGTATTT.

Regarding this clone: This may arise from a read error, as a much more abundant clone is one base away. The sample carries other DNA sequences with the same CDR3. The chain has TRGV9 and TRGJP. V was clipped by 0 bases and J by 5 bases; unmatched bases: 4. The CDR3 is made up of 17 amino acids. Germline V lookup: CDR1 GITISATS, CDR2 ISYDGTV (reference sequence). Here the CDR3 reads CALWEVQKELGKKIKVF. In DNA, the CDR3 is TGTGCCTTGTGGGAGGTGCAGAAAGAGTTGGGCAAAAAAATCAAGGTATTT.

The rearrangement uses TRGV9 and TRGJP. The CDR3 is 17 amino acids. J lost 3 bases, V lost 3 bases, and 5 bases had no gene match. Germline lookup yields CDR1 GITISATS and CDR2 ISYDGTV (reference sequence). CDR3 protein: CALWEPEQELGKKIKVF. CDR3 DNA sequence: TGTGCCTTGTGGGAGCCAGAGCAAGAGTTGGGCAAAAAAATCAAGGTATTT.

This clone showed up just a few times. This sample also contains other DNA sequences that code for the same CDR3. The V gene is TRGV9, the J gene TRGJP. Looked up from germline, CDR1 is GITISATS and CDR2 is ISYDGTV (reference sequence). V was pared by 2 bases and J by 2 bases, with 3 bases of the junction left unmatched. The CDR3 length is 17 residues. CDR3 coding DNA: TGTGCCTTGTGGGAGGGGAGGCAAGAGTTGGGCAAAAAAATCAAGGTATTT. It is translated as CALWEGRQELGKKIKVF.

This clone is medium-sized. The chain links TRGV9 to TRGJP. Germline CDR1 is GITISATS and CDR2 is ISYDGTV (reference sequence). There are 17 residues in the CDR3. The trim removed 0 bases at V and 6 bases at J, leaving 5 bases unmatched. CDR3 bases: TGTGCCTTGTGGGAGGTGCAGGCAGAGTTGGGCAAAAAAATCAAGGTATTT. Translating gives CALWEVQAELGKKIKVF.

The gene calls are TRGV9 and TRGJP. The CDR3 runs to 17 residues. In germline, CDR1 is GITISATS, CDR2 ISYDGTV (reference sequence). The trim removed 3 bases at V and 7 bases at J, leaving 9 bases unmatched. The CDR3 DNA reads as TGTGCCTTGTGGGAGATAAAGGGGGAGTTGGGCAAAAAAATCAAGGTATTT. Encoded protein: CALWEIKGELGKKIKVF.